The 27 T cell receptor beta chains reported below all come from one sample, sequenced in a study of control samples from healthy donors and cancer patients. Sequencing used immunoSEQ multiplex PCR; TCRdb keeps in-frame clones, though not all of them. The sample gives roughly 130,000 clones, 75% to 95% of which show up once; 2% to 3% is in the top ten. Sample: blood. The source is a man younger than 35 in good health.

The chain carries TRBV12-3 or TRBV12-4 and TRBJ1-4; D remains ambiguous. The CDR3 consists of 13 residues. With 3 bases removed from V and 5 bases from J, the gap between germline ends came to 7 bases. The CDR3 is CASSLRENEKLFF. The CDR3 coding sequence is TGTGCCAGCAGTTTGAGGGAGAATGAAAAACTGTTTTTT.

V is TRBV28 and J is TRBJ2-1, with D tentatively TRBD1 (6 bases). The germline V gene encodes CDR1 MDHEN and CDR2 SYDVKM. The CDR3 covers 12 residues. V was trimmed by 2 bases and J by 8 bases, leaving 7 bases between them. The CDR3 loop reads CASSLEGDEQFF. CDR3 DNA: TGTGCCAGCAGTTTAGAGGGGGATGAGCAGTTCTTC.

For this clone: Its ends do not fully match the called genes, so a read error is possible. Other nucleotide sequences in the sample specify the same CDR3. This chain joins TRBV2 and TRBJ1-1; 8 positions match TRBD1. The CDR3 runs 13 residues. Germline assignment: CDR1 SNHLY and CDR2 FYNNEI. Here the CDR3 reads CASGKDRETEAFF. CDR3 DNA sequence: TGTGCCAGCGGAAAGGACAGGGAGACTGAAGCCTTCTTT.

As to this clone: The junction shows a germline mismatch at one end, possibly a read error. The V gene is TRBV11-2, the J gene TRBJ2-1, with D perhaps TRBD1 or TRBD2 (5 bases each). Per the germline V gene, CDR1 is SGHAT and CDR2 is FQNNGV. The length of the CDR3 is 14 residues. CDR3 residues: CASSLGGGYNEQFF. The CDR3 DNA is TGCGCCAGCAGCTTAGGTGGGGGTTACAATGAGCAGTTCTTC.

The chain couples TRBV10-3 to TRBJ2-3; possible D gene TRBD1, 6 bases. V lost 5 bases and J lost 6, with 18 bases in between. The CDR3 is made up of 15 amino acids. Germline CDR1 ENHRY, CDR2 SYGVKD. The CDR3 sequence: CAISPAGQFSDTQYF. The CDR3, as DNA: TGTGCCATCAGTCCCGCTGGACAGTTTTCGGATACGCAGTATTTT.

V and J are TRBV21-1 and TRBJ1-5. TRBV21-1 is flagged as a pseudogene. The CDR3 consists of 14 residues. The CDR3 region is CASSKACENQPQHF. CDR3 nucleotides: TGTGCCAGCAGCAAAGCATGCGAGAATCAGCCCCAGCATTTT.

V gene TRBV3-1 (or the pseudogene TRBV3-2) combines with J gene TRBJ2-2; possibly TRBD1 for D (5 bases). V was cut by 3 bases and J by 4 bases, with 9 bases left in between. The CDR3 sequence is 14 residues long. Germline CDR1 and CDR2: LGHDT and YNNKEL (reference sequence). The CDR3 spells CASSQRQTTGELFF. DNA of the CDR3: TGTGCCAGCAGCCAGAGACAGACCACCGGGGAGCTGTTTTTT.

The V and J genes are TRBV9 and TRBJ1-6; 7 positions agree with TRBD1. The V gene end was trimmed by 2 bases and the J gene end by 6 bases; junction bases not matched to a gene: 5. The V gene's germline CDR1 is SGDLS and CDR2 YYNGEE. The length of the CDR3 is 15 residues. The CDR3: CASSVSYRGNSPLHF. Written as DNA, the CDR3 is TGTGCCAGCAGCGTCTCTTACAGGGGTAATTCACCCCTCCACTTT.

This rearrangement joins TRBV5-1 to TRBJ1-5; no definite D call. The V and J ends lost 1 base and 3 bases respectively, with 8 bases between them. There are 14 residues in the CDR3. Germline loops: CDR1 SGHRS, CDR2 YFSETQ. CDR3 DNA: TGCGCCAGCAGCTTGACGGGGTTCAATCAGCCCCAGCATTTT. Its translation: CASSLTGFNQPQHF.

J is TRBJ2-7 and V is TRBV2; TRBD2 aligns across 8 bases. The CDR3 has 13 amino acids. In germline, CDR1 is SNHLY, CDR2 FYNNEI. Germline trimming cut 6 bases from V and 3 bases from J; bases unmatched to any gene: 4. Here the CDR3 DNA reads TGTGCCAGCAGAGCGGGGGCACGCTACGAGCAGTACTTC. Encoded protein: CASRAGARYEQYF.

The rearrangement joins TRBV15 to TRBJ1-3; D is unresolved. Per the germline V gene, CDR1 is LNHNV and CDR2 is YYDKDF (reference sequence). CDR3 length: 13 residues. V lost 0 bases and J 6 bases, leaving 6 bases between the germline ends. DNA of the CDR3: TGTGCCACCAGCAGAGATAGGAAAAACACCATATATTTT. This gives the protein CATSRDRKNTIYF.

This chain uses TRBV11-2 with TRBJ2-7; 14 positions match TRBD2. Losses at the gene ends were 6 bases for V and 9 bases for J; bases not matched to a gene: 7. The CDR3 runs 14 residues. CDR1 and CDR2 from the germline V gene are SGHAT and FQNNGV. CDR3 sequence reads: CASRSGTSGRVQYV. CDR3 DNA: TGTGCCAGCAGGTCCGGGACTAGCGGGAGAGTGCAGTACGTC.

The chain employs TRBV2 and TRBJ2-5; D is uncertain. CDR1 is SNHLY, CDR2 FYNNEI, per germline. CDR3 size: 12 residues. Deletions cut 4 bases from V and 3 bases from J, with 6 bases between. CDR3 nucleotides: TGTGCCAGCAGTGTAAGGGAAGAGACCCAGTACTTC. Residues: CASSVREETQYF.

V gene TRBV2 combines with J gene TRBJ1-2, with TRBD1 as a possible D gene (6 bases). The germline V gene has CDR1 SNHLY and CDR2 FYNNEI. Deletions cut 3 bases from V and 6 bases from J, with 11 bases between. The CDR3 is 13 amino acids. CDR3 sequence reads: CASSDRQGHGYTF. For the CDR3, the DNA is TGTGCCAGCAGTGACCGGCAGGGGCATGGCTACACCTTC.

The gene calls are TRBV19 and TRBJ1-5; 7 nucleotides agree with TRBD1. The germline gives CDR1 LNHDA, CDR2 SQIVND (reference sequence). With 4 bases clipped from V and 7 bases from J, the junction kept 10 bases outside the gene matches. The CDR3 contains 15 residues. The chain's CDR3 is CASSNWDSQGQPQHF. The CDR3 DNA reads TGTGCCAGTAGTAATTGGGACAGCCAAGGGCAGCCCCAGCATTTT. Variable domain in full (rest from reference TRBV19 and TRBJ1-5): DGGITQSPKYLFRKEGQNVTLSCEQNLNHDAMYWYRQDPGQGLRLIYYSQIVNDFQKGDIAEGYSVSREKKESFPLTVTSAQKNPTAFYLCASSNWDSQGQPQHFGDGTRLSIL.

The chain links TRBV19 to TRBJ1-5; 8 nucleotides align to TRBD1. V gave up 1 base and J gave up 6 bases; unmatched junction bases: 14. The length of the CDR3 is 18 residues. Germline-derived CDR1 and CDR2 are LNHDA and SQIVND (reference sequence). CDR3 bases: TGTGCCAGTAGTATAGGAGGCGCGGGGACAGGTATTCTTCAGCCCCAGCATTTT. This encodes CASSIGGAGTGILQPQHF. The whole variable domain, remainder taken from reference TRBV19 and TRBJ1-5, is DGGITQSPKYLFRKEGQNVTLSCEQNLNHDAMYWYRQDPGQGLRLIYYSQIVNDFQKGDIAEGYSVSREKKESFPLTVTSAQKNPTAFYLCASSIGGAGTGILQPQHFGDGTRLSIL.

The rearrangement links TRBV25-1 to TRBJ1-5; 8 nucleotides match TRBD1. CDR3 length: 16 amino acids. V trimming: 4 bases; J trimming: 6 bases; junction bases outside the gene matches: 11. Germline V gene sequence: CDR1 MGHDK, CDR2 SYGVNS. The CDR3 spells CASSAQTGDKGQPQHF. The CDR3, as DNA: TGTGCCAGCAGTGCCCAGACAGGGGATAAGGGTCAGCCCCAGCATTTT. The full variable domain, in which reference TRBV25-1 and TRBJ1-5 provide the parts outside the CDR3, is EADIYQTPRYLVIGTGKKITLECSQTMGHDKMYWYQQDPGMELHLIHYSYGVNSTEKGDLSSESTVSRIRTEHFPLTLESARPSHTSQYLCASSAQTGDKGQPQHFGDGTRLSIL.

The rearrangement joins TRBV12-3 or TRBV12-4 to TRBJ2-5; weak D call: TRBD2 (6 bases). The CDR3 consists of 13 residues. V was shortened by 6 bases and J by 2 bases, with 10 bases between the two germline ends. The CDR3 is CASRAGLQETQYF. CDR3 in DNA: TGTGCCAGCAGGGCGGGACTTCAAGAGACCCAGTACTTC.

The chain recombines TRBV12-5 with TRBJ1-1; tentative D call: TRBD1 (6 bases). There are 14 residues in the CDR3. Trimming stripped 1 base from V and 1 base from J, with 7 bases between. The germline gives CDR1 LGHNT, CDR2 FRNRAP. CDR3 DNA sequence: TGTGCTAGTGGTTTGGGGACAGAGAACACTGAAGCTTTCTTT. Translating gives CASGLGTENTEAFF.

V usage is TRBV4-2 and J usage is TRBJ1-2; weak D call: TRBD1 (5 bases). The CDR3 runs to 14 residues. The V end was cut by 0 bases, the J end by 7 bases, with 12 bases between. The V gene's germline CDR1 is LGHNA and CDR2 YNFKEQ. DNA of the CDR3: TGTGCCAGCAGCCAAGATACTAGGGGATCTGGCTACACCTTC. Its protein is CASSQDTRGSGYTF.

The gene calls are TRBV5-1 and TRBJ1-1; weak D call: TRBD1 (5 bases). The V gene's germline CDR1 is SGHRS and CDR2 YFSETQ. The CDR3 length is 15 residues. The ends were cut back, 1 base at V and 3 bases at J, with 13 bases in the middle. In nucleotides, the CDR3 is TGCGCCAGCAGCTTGCCAGGGACGGGGGACACTGAAGCTTTCTTT. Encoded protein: CASSLPGTGDTEAFF.

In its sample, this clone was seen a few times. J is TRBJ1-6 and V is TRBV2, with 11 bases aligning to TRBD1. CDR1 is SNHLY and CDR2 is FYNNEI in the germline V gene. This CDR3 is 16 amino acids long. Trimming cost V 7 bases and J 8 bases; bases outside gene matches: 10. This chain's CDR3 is CASIGTGGRIDSPLHF. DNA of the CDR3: TGTGCCAGCATAGGGACAGGGGGACGTATAGATTCACCCCTCCACTTT.

The chain's CDR3 is CSVGVGKETQYF. CDR3 bases: TGCAGCGTTGGGGTCGGGAAAGAGACCCAGTACTTC. The chain is built from TRBV29-1 and TRBJ2-5; D may be TRBD2 (5 bases). Trimming removed 4 bases at V and 3 bases at J, with 9 bases between. This CDR3 is 12 amino acids long. Germline loops: CDR1 SQVTM, CDR2 ANQGSEA.

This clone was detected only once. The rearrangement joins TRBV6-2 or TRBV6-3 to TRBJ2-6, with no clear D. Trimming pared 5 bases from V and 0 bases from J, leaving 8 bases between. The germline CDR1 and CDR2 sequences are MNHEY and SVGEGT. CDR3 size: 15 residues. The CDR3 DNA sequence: TGTGCCAGCAGTAGGTGGCTCTCTGGGGCCAACGTCCTGACTTTC. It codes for CASSRWLSGANVLTF.

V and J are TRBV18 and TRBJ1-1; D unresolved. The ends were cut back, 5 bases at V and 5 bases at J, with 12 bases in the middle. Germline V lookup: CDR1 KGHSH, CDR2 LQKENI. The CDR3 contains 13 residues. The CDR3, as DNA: TGTGCCAGCTCAACACAAGGCGGGACTGAAGCTTTCTTT. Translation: CASSTQGGTEAFF.

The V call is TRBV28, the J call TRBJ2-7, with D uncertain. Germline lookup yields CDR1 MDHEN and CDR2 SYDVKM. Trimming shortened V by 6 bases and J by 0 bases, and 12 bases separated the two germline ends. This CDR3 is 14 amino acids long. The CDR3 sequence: CASRRTPASYEQYF. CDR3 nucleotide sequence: TGTGCCAGCAGAAGAACACCTGCCTCCTACGAGCAGTACTTC.

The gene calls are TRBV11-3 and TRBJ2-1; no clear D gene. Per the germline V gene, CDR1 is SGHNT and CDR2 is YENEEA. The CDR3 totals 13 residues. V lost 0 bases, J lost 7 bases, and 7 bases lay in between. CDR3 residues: CASSLESPNEQFF. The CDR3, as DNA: TGTGCCAGCAGCTTAGAGTCCCCTAATGAGCAGTTCTTC.